The present TCR beta chain was sequenced within a study of shared clonotypes between healthy human individuals. As for the study in general: Every donor yielded three CD4 naive, three CD4 memory, two CD8 naive and one CD8 memory plate.

Concerning this clone itself: No antigen is known for it.

V was clipped by 1 base and J by 4 bases, with 10 bases between them. Germline V gene lookup returns CDR1 SNHLY and CDR2 FYNNEI. The CDR3 contains 14 residues. Caucasian adults living in Nashville, Tennessee, provided all samples. Sequencing used immunoSEQ multiplex PCR; TCRdb keeps in-frame clones, though not all of them. The sample consists of roughly 300,000 clones, more than 75% of them appearing once. Notes on the study in general: Sharing across four donors was highest in naive CD4 (around 5%) and lowest in memory CD8 (about 0.4%).

The J gene is TRBJ2-5, the V gene TRBV2, with D tentatively TRBD2 (5 bases). Sequenced sample: memory CD8+ T cells sorted from blood. Indicated subset: CD45RO+ cells pooled with CCR7-negative TemRA cells. This TCR was recovered from a man aged 18 to 29 in good health. The CDR3 loop reads CASSEEAAGETQYF. Here the CDR3 DNA reads TGTGCCAGCAGTGAAGAAGCGGCAGGAGAGACCCAGTACTTC.